This T cell receptor (beta chain) was profiled in a study of blood T cell repertoires in COVID-19. About the study: All recovered Cohort 3 donors got two negative PCRs, got clearance, or saw symptom resolution. In each case, the material was cDNA or gDNA derived from T cells, B-cell-depleted T cells, or PBMCs. The samples span acute and convalescent COVID-19 from the United States, Italy and Spain.

V was clipped by 4 bases and J by 0 bases; unmatched bases: 15. Germline V lookup: CDR1 SQVTM, CDR2 ANQGSEA. This CDR3 region has 18 residues. The participants were between roughly 18 and 89 years old and came from 24 US areas. The table lists this clone with many counts. Only in-frame clones appear in the TCRdb table, and some are missing; sequencing was by immunoSEQ multiplex PCR. This table has over 250,000 clones, more than 75% appearing once. The sequence was collected from a woman aged 60-75 years in a cohort exposed to, infected with or recovered from COVID-19 (not recorded which). What was sequenced was PBMCs or T cells enriched from blood (not recorded which). The chain is built from TRBV29-1 and TRBJ1-1, with 9 bases aligning to TRBD1. The chain's CDR3 is CSVGVGGTGGTLNTEAFF. The CDR3 coding sequence is TGCAGCGTTGGGGTGGGGGGCACAGGGGGCACCCTGAACACTGAAGCTTTCTTT. The variable domain in full, with the rest retrieved from reference TRBV29-1 and TRBJ1-1, is SAVISQKPSRDICQRGTSLTIQCQVDSQVTMMFWYRQQPGQSLTLIATANQGSEATYESGFVIDKFPISRPNLTFSTLTVSNMSPEDSSIYLCSVGVGGTGGTLNTEAFFGQGTRLTVV.